Shown below are 24 T cell receptor beta chains from a single sample sequenced in a study of T cell clusters in autoimmune cytopenias. TRB was amplified from 250 ng of peripheral blood genomic DNA per sample. One tube held mixed TRB-A and TRB-B primer pools for touch-down PCR. TCRdb reprocessed the multiplex PCR reads, keeping one entry per CDR3 protein, no DNA. The table lists 7,000 or so distinct CDR3 sequences. The sample was also linked to a second study, of T cell repertoires in aging, cancer and after chemotherapy.

Sequenced sample: peripheral blood. The source is a human donor in good health.

This clonotype is classed as medium-sized (0.01 to 0.1%) by frequency. CDR3 loop: CASSPLAGPTQETQYF. The V gene is TRBV18, the J gene TRBJ2-5; with no DNA, the TCRdb D assignment of TRBD2 cannot be verified. Germline-derived CDR1 and CDR2 are KGHSH and LQKENI. This CDR3 spans 16 amino acids. The entire variable domain, with the rest obtained from reference TRBV18 and TRBJ2-5, is as follows: NAGVMQNPRHLVRRRGQEARLRCSPMKGHSHVYWYRQLPEEGLKFMVYLQKENIIDESGMPKERFSAEFPKEGPSILRIQQVVRGDSAAYFCASSPLAGPTQETQYFGPGTRLLVL.

This sequence joins TRBV6-5 and TRBJ1-5; TCRdb calls TRBD1, which cannot be checked without DNA. This CDR3 region has 15 residues. Per the germline V gene, CDR1 is MNHEY and CDR2 is SVGAGI. The CDR3 sequence is CASRNDRDPNQPQHF.

The V call is TRBV6-2 or TRBV6-3, the J call TRBJ1-2. There are 14 residues in the CDR3. The germline CDR1 and CDR2 sequences are MNHEY and SVGEGT. Here the CDR3 reads CASSYDRRHYGYTF.

Frequency places this clonotype as medium-sized. The V gene is TRBV6-5, the J gene TRBJ1-1; TCRdb lists TRBD1, though no DNA is available to test this call. Germline CDR1 and CDR2: MNHEY and SVGAGI. The CDR3 contains 12 residues. The CDR3 loop reads CASSRSGQEAFF.

In terms of frequency, this clonotype is medium-sized. The rearrangement links TRBV7-6 to TRBJ2-7; TCRdb outputs TRBD2, but without DNA this stays unchecked. CDR1 is SGHVS and CDR2 is FNYEAQ in the germline V gene. The CDR3 spans 15 residues. The CDR3 sequence: CASSLYAGEGYEQYF.

The genes are TRBV5-1 and TRBJ2-6. CDR3 length equals 14 residues. CDR1 is SGHRS, CDR2 YFSETQ, per germline. The CDR3 sequence is CASSYRSGANVLTF.

The chain has TRBV30 and TRBJ2-1; with no DNA, the TCRdb D assignment of TRBD1 cannot be verified. The CDR3 sequence is 15 residues long. The V gene's germline CDR1 is GTSNPN and CDR2 SVGIG (reference sequence). This chain's CDR3 is CAWSSRGGFYNEQFF.

The chain combines TRBV6-2 or TRBV6-3 with TRBJ1-2; the TCRdb D gene call, TRBD1, has no DNA to confirm it. CDR3 length: 11 residues. Germline assignment: CDR1 MNHEY and CDR2 SVGEGT. The CDR3 loop is CASSSGPAWTF.

The chain links TRBV18 to TRBJ1-1; TCRdb proposes TRBD1, but this gene call is untestable without DNA. CDR3 length equals 15 residues. The germline CDR1 and CDR2 sequences are KGHSH and LQKENI. The CDR3 loop reads CASSRPGHMNTEAFF.

This clonotype is medium-sized (0.01 to 0.1%) by frequency. This chain uses TRBV6-1 with TRBJ2-4. CDR1 and CDR2 (germline): MNHNS, SASEGT. The CDR3 spans 17 residues. CDR3 amino acids: CASSEASGDPMKNIQYF.

This clonotype counts as medium-sized by frequency. The rearrangement links TRBV30 to TRBJ2-1; the TRBD1 assignment by TCRdb is unverifiable without DNA. The V gene's germline CDR1 is GTSNPN and CDR2 SVGIG (reference sequence). The CDR3 consists of 15 residues. CDR3 sequence reads: CAWRVDSSSYNEQFF.

The rearrangement links TRBV12-3 or TRBV12-4 to TRBJ1-6. The CDR3 totals 12 residues. This chain's CDR3 is CASSPRRSPLHF.

This rearrangement joins TRBV30 to TRBJ2-4; TCRdb returns TRBD1, unconfirmable since there is no DNA. The CDR3 spans 14 residues. Germline CDR1 and CDR2: GTSNPN and SVGIG (reference sequence). The CDR3 loop is CAYDSVRAKNIQYF. Supplemented by reference TRBV30 and TRBJ2-4, the full variable domain reads SQTIHQWPATLVQPVGSPLSLECTVEGTSNPNLYWYRQAAGRGLQLLFYSVGIGQISSEVPQNLSASRPQDRQFILSSKKLLLSDSGFYLCAYDSVRAKNIQYFGAGTRLSVL.

CDR3 in amino acids: CASRPDPLNTEAFF. V is TRBV19 and J is TRBJ1-1; TCRdb lists TRBD1, though no DNA is available to test this call. The CDR3 contains 14 residues. The germline V gene has CDR1 LNHDA and CDR2 SQIVND (reference sequence).

This chain joins TRBV6-4 and TRBJ2-1. CDR1 and CDR2 (germline): MRHNA, SNTAGT. This CDR3 has 13 amino acids. The CDR3 sequence: CASSPGLHNEQFF.

The gene calls are TRBV19 and TRBJ1-5; lacking DNA, the TRBD1 call made by TCRdb goes unchecked. There are 17 residues in the CDR3. Germline V gene lookup returns CDR1 LNHDA and CDR2 SQIVND (reference sequence). The CDR3 is CASSISSGTGFNQPQHF.

The chain links TRBV6-1 to TRBJ2-5; the TRBD1 assignment by TCRdb is unverifiable without DNA. The length of the CDR3 is 14 residues. Germline CDR1 reads MNHNS; CDR2 reads SASEGT. The CDR3 loop is CASSEGQGVETQYF.

The rearrangement uses TRBV7-9 and TRBJ1-6; TCRdb selects TRBD1, and the lack of DNA leaves this call unchecked. CDR3 length: 13 residues. From germline, CDR1 is SEHNR and CDR2 FQNEAQ (reference sequence). CDR3 amino acids: CASSPDRYSPLHF.

This chain connects TRBV7-6 to TRBJ2-6; TCRdb returns TRBD1, unconfirmable since there is no DNA. There are 13 residues in the CDR3. CDR1 is SGHVS, CDR2 FNYEAQ, per germline. This CDR3 is CASALAGANVLTF.

This clonotype is labeled medium-sized (0.01 to 0.1%) based on frequency. The J gene is TRBJ2-7, the V gene TRBV6-6; TCRdb returns TRBD2, unconfirmable since there is no DNA. The V gene's germline CDR1 is MNHNY and CDR2 SVGAGI (reference sequence). The CDR3 is 13 residues long. Here the CDR3 reads CASNPGLGYEQYF.

The gene calls are TRBV18 and TRBJ2-1; TCRdb's D call of TRBD2 is untestable without DNA. Germline loops: CDR1 KGHSH, CDR2 LQKENI. This CDR3 is 13 amino acids long. The CDR3: CASSPQGREEQFF.

CDR3 amino acids: CASSYSSRSPYEQYF. The chain couples TRBV6-5 to TRBJ2-7. CDR3 length: 15 residues. Germline V gene data show CDR1 as MNHEY and CDR2 as SVGAGI.

The V call is TRBV25-1, the J call TRBJ1-4; the D gene TCRdb calls, TRBD1, cannot be checked with no DNA. The CDR3 has 14 amino acids. Germline-derived CDR1 and CDR2 are MGHDK and SYGVNS. CDR3: CASSEWTVNEKLFF.

Its frequency marks this clonotype as medium-sized. This chain uses TRBV19 with TRBJ2-7; TCRdb calls TRBD1, which cannot be checked without DNA. The CDR3 has 14 residues. CDR1 LNHDA and CDR2 SQIVND come from the germline V gene (reference sequence). The chain's CDR3 is CASSMWGEGYEQYF. Full variable domain (rest looked up from reference TRBV19 and TRBJ2-7): DGGITQSPKYLFRKEGQNVTLSCEQNLNHDAMYWYRQDPGQGLRLIYYSQIVNDFQKGDIAEGYSVSREKKESFPLTVTSAQKNPTAFYLCASSMWGEGYEQYFGPGTRLTVT.